The 19 T cell receptor beta chains below all came from one sample that was sequenced in a study of shared clonotypes between healthy human individuals. Using immunoSEQ multiplex PCR, the repertoire was profiled, and TCRdb retains in-frame clones only, with some absent. The sample has a few million clones, 85% to 95% seen once. The specimen was naive CD4+ T cells from PBMCs. Subset defined: CD45RA+ positively selected. These receptors came from a young man in good health. Some clones in this sample may be carry-over from other donors' samples.

The chain employs TRBV9 and TRBJ2-7; TRBD2 might be the D (6 bases). The CDR3 loop spans 14 amino acids. Germline loops: CDR1 SGDLS, CDR2 YYNGEE. Trimming cost V 4 bases and J 6 bases, with 17 bases left between them. The CDR3 is CASSPGGRGSEQYF. CDR3 in DNA: TGTGCCAGCAGCCCCGGAGGTCGGGGGTCCGAGCAGTACTTC. The variable domain in full, completed from reference TRBV9 and TRBJ2-7, reads DSGVTQTPKHLITATGQRVTLRCSPRSGDLSVYWYQQSLDQGLQFLIQYYNGEERAKGNILERFSAQQFPDLHSELNLSSLELGDSALYFCASSPGGRGSEQYFGPGTRLTVT.

The rearrangement joins TRBV6-1 to TRBJ2-2; TRBD1 aligns across 9 bases. The CDR3 has 15 amino acids. CDR1 is MNHNS, CDR2 SASEGT, per germline. J lost 3 bases, V lost 8 bases, and 7 bases had no gene match. CDR3 DNA sequence: TGTGCCAGCTGCACAGGGGGCGTTTACACCGGGGAGCTGTTTTTT. It translates to CASCTGGVYTGELFF.

This clone was seen a single time. V gene TRBV21-1 combines with J gene TRBJ1-5. TRBV21-1 is termed a pseudogene. The CDR3 extends over 16 amino acids. The CDR3 nucleotides are TGTGCCAGCAGCAAAGCGCTTTGCAGAGCGGATCAGCCCCAGCATTTT. It yields the protein CASSKALCRADQPQHF.

The gene calls are TRBV7-9 and TRBJ1-1; 12 positions match TRBD1. Trimming removed 4 bases from V and 1 base from J; junction bases left unmatched: 7. The CDR3 length is 17 residues. Germline V gives CDR1 SEHNR, CDR2 FQNEAQ (reference sequence). CDR3 bases: TGTGCCAGCAGCTCGGGACAGGGGGCGTCGGAGAACACTGAAGCTTTCTTT. Residues: CASSSGQGASENTEAFF.

V usage is TRBV19 and J usage is TRBJ1-5; 7 bases align to TRBD1. Germline CDR1 reads LNHDA; CDR2 reads SQIVND (reference sequence). Trimming at V came to 6 bases and at J to 3 bases, leaving 5 bases not matched to a gene. The CDR3 has 14 residues. The CDR3: CASSLDRSNQPQHF. Here the CDR3 DNA reads TGTGCCAGTAGCCTGGACAGGTCCAATCAGCCCCAGCATTTT.

The chain couples TRBV15 to TRBJ2-1, with 9 bases matching TRBD2. Germline V gene sequence: CDR1 LNHNV, CDR2 YYDKDF (reference sequence). The length of the CDR3 is 13 residues. The trim removed 6 bases at V and 8 bases at J, leaving 5 bases unmatched. Here the CDR3 DNA reads TGTGCCACCAGTAGTAGCGGGAGCTATGAGCAGTTCTTC. This codes for CATSSSGSYEQFF.

The V call is TRBV6-5, the J call TRBJ2-7; 9 positions agree with TRBD2. The CDR3 consists of 16 residues. V was clipped by 4 bases and J by 7 bases; unmatched bases: 14. Germline V gene lookup returns CDR1 MNHEY and CDR2 SVGAGI. CDR3 in amino acids: CASSSRSGGREGEQYF. The CDR3 DNA sequence: TGTGCCAGCAGTTCCCGTAGTGGCGGGAGGGAAGGAGAGCAGTACTTC.

The chain recombines TRBV13 with TRBJ2-3; D is perhaps TRBD1 (6 bases). Trimming cost V 2 bases and J 4 bases, with 19 bases left between them. The CDR3 has 17 amino acids. The germline CDR1 and CDR2 sequences are PRHDT and FYEKMQ (reference sequence). The DNA for the CDR3 is TGTGCCAGCAGCTTAAGATGGACAGAATTAAGCGCAGATACGCAGTATTTT. It specifies CASSLRWTELSADTQYF.

The gene calls are TRBV9 and TRBJ2-6; D call uncertain. The CDR3 has 16 residues. Germline-derived CDR1 and CDR2 are SGDLS and YYNGEE. Trimming left V 3 bases short and J 0 bases short, with 10 bases between. The CDR3: CASSGSAFSGANVLTF. In DNA form, the CDR3 reads TGTGCCAGCAGCGGTTCGGCCTTCTCTGGGGCCAACGTCCTGACTTTC.

The sample holds one count of this clone. The chain employs TRBV4-1 and TRBJ2-5; TRBD2 might be the D (5 bases). The end of the DNA is better explained by TRBJ2-7, so the J call may be wrong. This CDR3 spans 14 amino acids. Germline V gives CDR1 MGHRA, CDR2 YSYEKL. The CDR3 reads CASSQAGLIYEQYF. In nucleotides, the CDR3 is TGCGCCAGCAGCCAAGCTGGACTTATATACGAGCAGTACTTC.

The CDR3 sequence is CASSQYYRDGYTF. CDR3 nucleotide sequence: TGTGCCAGCAGCCAATATTACAGGGACGGCTACACCTTC. The chain employs TRBV4-2 and TRBJ1-2, with D possibly TRBD1 on 6 matching bases. CDR1 and CDR2 (germline): LGHNA, YNFKEQ. V was clipped by 2 bases and J by 8 bases, with 12 bases between them. The CDR3 sequence is 13 residues long.

The chain recombines TRBV5-1 with TRBJ2-2; TRBD1 agrees at 9 bases. V was clipped by 4 bases and J by 5 bases; unmatched bases: 6. The CDR3 contains 15 residues. Germline V gene sequence: CDR1 SGHRS, CDR2 YFSETQ. The CDR3 DNA follows: TGCGCCAGCAGCCCGGACAGGGGAGAGACCGGGGAGCTGTTTTTT. Translated: CASSPDRGETGELFF. Filled out from reference TRBV5-1 and TRBJ2-2, the complete variable domain reads KAGVTQTPRYLIKTRGQQVTLSCSPISGHRSVSWYQQTPGQGLQFLFEYFSETQRNKGNFPGRFSGRQFSNSRSEMNVSTLELGDSALYLCASSPDRGETGELFFGEGSRLTVL.

V is TRBV9 and J is TRBJ2-3, with TRBD1 as a possible D gene (6 bases). Germline-derived CDR1 and CDR2 are SGDLS and YYNGEE. V was clipped by 4 bases and J by 5 bases, with 14 bases between them. The CDR3 has 14 amino acids. CDR3 nucleotide sequence: TGTGCCAGCAGCCTCGACGACAGGCGAGATACGCAGTATTTT. It is translated as CASSLDDRRDTQYF.

The J gene is TRBJ2-3, the V gene TRBV30, with TRBD2 identical over 7 bases. Germline values: CDR1 GTSNPN, CDR2 SVGIG (reference sequence). This CDR3 is built from 16 residues. With V trimmed by 0 bases and J by 0 bases, 6 bases remained unmatched. The CDR3: CAWSVWWGGSTDTQYF. CDR3 DNA sequence: TGTGCCTGGAGTGTTTGGTGGGGGGGAAGCACAGATACGCAGTATTTT.

This chain joins TRBV6-5 and TRBJ2-1; 8 bases line up with TRBD2. There are 14 residues in the CDR3. Germline loops: CDR1 MNHEY, CDR2 SVGAGI. V shed 6 bases and J 2 bases; nucleotides not matched to a gene: 3. The CDR3 sequence: CASSPGLAYNEQFF. In DNA, the CDR3 is TGTGCCAGCAGCCCGGGACTAGCCTACAATGAGCAGTTCTTC.

The genes are TRBV9 and TRBJ1-4, with 11 bases matching TRBD1. Germline CDR1 SGDLS, CDR2 YYNGEE. This CDR3 has 14 residues. J lost 6 bases, V lost 4 bases, and 2 bases had no gene match. The CDR3 coding sequence is TGTGCCAGCAGCCCGGACAGGGGGCATGAAAAACTGTTTTTT. As protein: CASSPDRGHEKLFF.

The chain combines TRBV21-1 with TRBJ2-5; the table calls TRBD1, which could not be checked here. TRBV21-1 is deemed a pseudogene. This CDR3 has 16 amino acids. The DNA of the CDR3 is TGTGCCAGCAGCAAATTGGTGACAGGGCATCAAGAGACCCAGTACTTC. Translation gives CASSKLVTGHQETQYF.

Concerning this clone: In the same sample, other DNA sequences code for this CDR3. The chain combines TRBV9 with TRBJ2-3; 8 bases align to TRBD2. The germline CDR1 and CDR2 sequences are SGDLS and YYNGEE. The CDR3 consists of 16 residues. After removal of 0 bases from V and 2 bases from J, the junction contained 5 bases not matched to a gene. CDR3 in DNA: TGTGCCAGCAGCGTAGGTGGTAGCGGGAACACAGATACGCAGTATTTT. This encodes CASSVGGSGNTDTQYF.

This chain links TRBV11-2 with TRBJ1-3; D is unclear. Germline V gene sequence: CDR1 SGHAT, CDR2 FQNNGV. The CDR3 is 14 residues long. Trimming shortened V by 5 bases and J by 4 bases, and 12 bases separated the two germline ends. In nucleotides, the CDR3 is TGTGCCAGCAGCCCTACGAATTCCGGAAACACCATATATTTT. Amino acid sequence: CASSPTNSGNTIYF. Supplemented by reference TRBV11-2 and TRBJ1-3, the full variable domain reads EAGVAQSPRYKIIEKRQSVAFWCNPISGHATLYWYQQILGQGPKLLIQFQNNGVVDDSQLPKDRFSAERLKGVDSTLKIQPAKLEDSAVYLCASSPTNSGNTIYFGEGSWLTVV.